The 8 T cell receptor beta chains presented below share a single source sample, sequenced in a study of identical twins. Via MiXCR, TCRdb re-called the 5' RACE reads, giving one row per CDR3 protein. The sample lists roughly 480,000 distinct CDR3 sequences, 20% to 25% seen once, with over 2.5% in the top ten. This same sample was also part of a study on T cells expressing NK-cell markers.

Input material: CD4+ T cells sorted from blood. The receptors were gathered from a woman between 18 and 29 years old in good health.

The chain combines TRBV20-1 with TRBJ1-4; D remains unclear. Trimming stripped 1 base from V and 11 bases from J, with 14 bases between. CDR1 DFQATT and CDR2 SNEGSKA come from the germline V gene (reference sequence). CDR3 length: 13 amino acids. This CDR3 is CSARVPEARKLFF. DNA of the CDR3: TGCAGTGCTAGAGTTCCTGAAGCAAGGAAACTGTTTTTT.

The chain couples TRBV7-8 to TRBJ1-2, with 9 bases identical to TRBD1. Looked up from germline, CDR1 is SGHVS and CDR2 is FQNEAQ. V dropped 4 bases and J dropped 12; count of bases not matched to a gene: 6. The CDR3 extends over 12 amino acids. The CDR3 is CASSSSGQGNTF. As DNA, the CDR3 is TGTGCCAGCAGCTCCTCTGGACAGGGGAACACCTTC.

This clonotype was recorded only once. J is TRBJ2-2 and V is TRBV5-6; tentatively, D is TRBD2 (5 bases). V was shortened by 0 bases and J by 3 bases, with 18 bases between the two germline ends. Germline-derived CDR1 and CDR2 are SGHDT and YYEEEE. CDR3 size: 18 residues. In nucleotides, the CDR3 is TGTGCCAGCAGCTTGGAACGAGCGGCCGAGACCCACACCGGGGAGCTGTTTTTT. Its translation: CASSLERAAETHTGELFF.

V and J are TRBV6-1 and TRBJ2-3; D might be TRBD2 (5 bases). The V gene lost 10 bases and the J gene lost 5 bases, with 22 bases spanning the gap. Germline CDR1 and CDR2: MNHNS and SASEGT. The CDR3 is 15 residues long. DNA of the CDR3: TGTGCCACCCGCCCCCGAGGGATGTGGGGAGATACGCAGTATTTT. Amino acid sequence: CATRPRGMWGDTQYF.

This clonotype showed up just a few times. The chain couples TRBV20-1 to TRBJ1-2, with a possible D match to TRBD1 (6 bases). The germline V and J ends were trimmed by 3 bases and 5 bases, with 10 bases remaining between them. The CDR3 is made up of 12 amino acids. In germline, CDR1 is DFQATT, CDR2 SNEGSKA (reference sequence). The CDR3 region is CSASRGIYGYTF. The CDR3 coding sequence is TGCAGTGCTAGTAGGGGGATATATGGCTACACCTTC.

This clonotype showed up just a few times. The chain has TRBV7-2 and TRBJ2-1; D remains ambiguous. The germline CDR1 and CDR2 sequences are SGHTA and FQGNSA. Trimming removed 1 base from V and 6 bases from J, with 10 bases in between. The CDR3 is 14 residues long. As DNA, the CDR3 is TGTGCCAGCAGCTTAGTGGGCGAGATCAATGAGCAGTTCTTC. Translated: CASSLVGEINEQFF.

CDR3 sequence (DNA): TGTGCCAGCAGTTACTCCGGAGCTAATGAAAAACTGTTTTTT. This codes for CASSYSGANEKLFF. This chain links TRBV6-5 with TRBJ1-4; D not certain. The CDR3 contains 14 residues. Between the trimmed V and J ends, which lost 0 bases and 3 bases, there was a span of 5 bases. CDR1 and CDR2 from the germline V gene are MNHEY and SVGAGI.

The rearrangement joins TRBV20-1 to TRBJ2-3; 9 nucleotides agree with TRBD1. Germline trimming cut 4 bases from V and 3 bases from J; bases unmatched to any gene: 8. This CDR3 comprises 15 residues. Germline CDR1 DFQATT, CDR2 SNEGSKA (reference sequence). The chain's CDR3 is CSATTGGRGTDTQYF. The CDR3 nucleotides are TGCAGTGCTACAACAGGGGGCAGAGGGACAGATACGCAGTATTTT.